This record covers a single T cell receptor beta chain. The germline V and J ends were trimmed by 2 bases and 0 bases, with 13 bases remaining between them. The CDR3 extends over 16 amino acids. The germline gives CDR1 PRHDT, CDR2 FYEKMQ (reference sequence). These data come from a study of blood T cell repertoires in COVID-19. Profiling relied on immunoSEQ multiplex PCR, and the TCRdb table lists in-frame clones only, not all of them. The sample includes some 300,000 clones, roughly nine tenths of them seen just once. This receptor was taken from a woman aged 30 to 39 who had recovered from COVID-19. The sequencing sample was made of PBMCs or T cells enriched from blood (not recorded which). The chain uses TRBV13 and TRBJ1-2, with a weak D call TRBD1 (5 bases). The CDR3 DNA sequence: TGTGCCAGCAGCTTATACGGGACGGGAGCTAACTATGGCTACACCTTC. Translation gives CASSLYGTGANYGYTF.